This entry concerns a single T cell receptor (beta chain). Its specificity is unknown. Compared with germline, one end of the junction differs, possibly owing to a read error. TCRdb analysed the 5' RACE reads with MiXCR anew, one entry per CDR3 protein. The data contain 250,000 or so distinct CDR3 sequences, roughly a quarter of them singletons. This record belongs to a study of CD8 T cells in ankylosing spondylitis. Study findings and constraints: There was a TCR beta motif, made of several highly homologous variants, that appeared characteristic of ankylosing spondylitis blood.

The CDR3 is 16 amino acids. Germline-derived CDR1 and CDR2 are SGHTA and FQGNSA. V gene TRBV7-2 combines with J gene TRBJ2-5; 13 nucleotides line up with TRBD2. The sample consisted of blood, either unsorted or a sorted T cell fraction (not recorded which). This receptor was identified in a male donor with ankylosing spondylitis or in good health (not recorded which). CDR3: CASSPGLAGAQGTQYF. In DNA form, the CDR3 reads TGTGCCAGCAGCCCCGGACTAGCGGGGGCACAAGGGACCCAGTACTTC.